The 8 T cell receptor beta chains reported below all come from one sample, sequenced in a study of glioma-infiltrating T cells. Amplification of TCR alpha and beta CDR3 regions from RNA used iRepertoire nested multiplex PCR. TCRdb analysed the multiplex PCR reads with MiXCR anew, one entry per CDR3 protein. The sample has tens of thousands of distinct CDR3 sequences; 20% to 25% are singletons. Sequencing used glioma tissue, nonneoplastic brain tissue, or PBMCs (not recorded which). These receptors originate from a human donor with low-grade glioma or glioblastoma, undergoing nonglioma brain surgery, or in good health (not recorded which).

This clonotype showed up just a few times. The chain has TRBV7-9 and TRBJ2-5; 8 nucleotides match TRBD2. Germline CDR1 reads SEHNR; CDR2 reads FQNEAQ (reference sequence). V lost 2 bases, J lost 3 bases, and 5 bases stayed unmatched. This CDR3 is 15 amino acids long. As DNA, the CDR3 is TGTGCCAGCAGCTTAACCGGGACTAGGGAAGAGACCCAGTACTTC. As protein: CASSLTGTREETQYF.

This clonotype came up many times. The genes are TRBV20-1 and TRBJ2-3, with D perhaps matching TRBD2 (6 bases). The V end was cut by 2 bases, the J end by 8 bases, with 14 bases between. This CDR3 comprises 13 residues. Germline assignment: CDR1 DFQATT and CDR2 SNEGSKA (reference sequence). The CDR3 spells CSARRQREATQYF. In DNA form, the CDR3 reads TGCAGTGCTAGAAGGCAGAGGGAGGCTACGCAGTATTTT.

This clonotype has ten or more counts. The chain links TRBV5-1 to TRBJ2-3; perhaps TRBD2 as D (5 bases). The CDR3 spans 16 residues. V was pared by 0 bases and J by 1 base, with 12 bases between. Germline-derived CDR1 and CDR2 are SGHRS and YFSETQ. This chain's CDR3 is CASSLVPGVRTDTQYF. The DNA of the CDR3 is TGCGCCAGCAGCTTGGTTCCCGGGGTGCGCACAGATACGCAGTATTTT.

The DNA of the CDR3 is TGCGCCAGCAGCTTCGACGGGGGGAATCAGCCCCAGCATTTT. Its translation: CASSFDGGNQPQHF. The genes are TRBV5-1 and TRBJ1-5, with D possibly being TRBD1 (5 bases). V lost 2 bases to trimming and J lost 4 bases, with 10 bases between them. Germline V gene data show CDR1 as SGHRS and CDR2 as YFSETQ. This CDR3 region has 14 residues. Full variable domain (remainder filled in from reference TRBV5-1 and TRBJ1-5): KAGVTQTPRYLIKTRGQQVTLSCSPISGHRSVSWYQQTPGQGLQFLFEYFSETQRNKGNFPGRFSGRQFSNSRSEMNVSTLELGDSALYLCASSFDGGNQPQHFGDGTRLSIL.

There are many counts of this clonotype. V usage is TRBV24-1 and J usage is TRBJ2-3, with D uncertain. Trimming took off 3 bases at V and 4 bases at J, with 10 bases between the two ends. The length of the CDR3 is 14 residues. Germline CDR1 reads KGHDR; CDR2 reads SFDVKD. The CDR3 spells CATSDPQYPDTQYF. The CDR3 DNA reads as TGTGCCACCAGTGATCCACAGTACCCAGATACGCAGTATTTT.

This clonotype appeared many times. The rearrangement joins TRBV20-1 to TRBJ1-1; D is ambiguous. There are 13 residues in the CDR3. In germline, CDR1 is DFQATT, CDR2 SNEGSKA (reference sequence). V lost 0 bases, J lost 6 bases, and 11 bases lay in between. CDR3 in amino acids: CSAREVKGSEAFF. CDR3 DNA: TGCAGTGCTAGAGAAGTGAAGGGCTCTGAAGCTTTCTTT.

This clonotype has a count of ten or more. This CDR3 reads CASSSQRDFSTDTQYF. CDR3 nucleotide sequence: TGTGCCAGCAGCTCGCAGCGGGACTTTAGCACAGATACGCAGTATTTT. The rearrangement links TRBV11-2 to TRBJ2-3; 7 bases fit TRBD2. Germline loops: CDR1 SGHAT, CDR2 FQNNGV. Trimming removed 4 bases from V and 0 bases from J; junction bases left unmatched: 7. The CDR3 consists of 16 residues. The whole variable domain, remainder taken from reference TRBV11-2 and TRBJ2-3, is EAGVAQSPRYKIIEKRQSVAFWCNPISGHATLYWYQQILGQGPKLLIQFQNNGVVDDSQLPKDRFSAERLKGVDSTLKIQPAKLEDSAVYLCASSSQRDFSTDTQYFGPGTRLTVL.

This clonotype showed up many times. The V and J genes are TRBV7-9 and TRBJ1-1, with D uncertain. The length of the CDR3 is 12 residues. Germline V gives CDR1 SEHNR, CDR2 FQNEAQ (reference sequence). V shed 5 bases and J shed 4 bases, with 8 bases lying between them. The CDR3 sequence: CASSTEVTEAFF. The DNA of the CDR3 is TGTGCCAGCAGCACGGAGGTCACTGAAGCTTTCTTT.